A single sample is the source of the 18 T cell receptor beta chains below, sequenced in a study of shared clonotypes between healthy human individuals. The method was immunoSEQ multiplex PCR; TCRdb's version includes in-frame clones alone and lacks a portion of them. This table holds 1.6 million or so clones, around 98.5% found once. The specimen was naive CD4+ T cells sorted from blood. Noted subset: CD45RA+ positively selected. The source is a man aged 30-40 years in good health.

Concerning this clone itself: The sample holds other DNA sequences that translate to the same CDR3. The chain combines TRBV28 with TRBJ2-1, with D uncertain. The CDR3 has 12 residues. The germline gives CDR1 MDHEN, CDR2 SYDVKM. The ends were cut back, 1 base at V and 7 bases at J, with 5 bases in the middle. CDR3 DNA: TGTGCCAGCAGTTTATTGCTTAATGAGCAGTTCTTC. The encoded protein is CASSLLLNEQFF.

CDR3 in amino acids: CASSPPDGTSTDTQYF. For the CDR3, the DNA is TGTGCCAGCAGTCCACCGGACGGGACTAGCACAGATACGCAGTATTTT. This rearrangement joins TRBV28 to TRBJ2-3; the D gene is possibly TRBD2 (6 bases). From germline, CDR1 is MDHEN and CDR2 SYDVKM. The CDR3 runs to 16 residues. Trimming removed 5 bases at V and 0 bases at J, with 15 bases between.

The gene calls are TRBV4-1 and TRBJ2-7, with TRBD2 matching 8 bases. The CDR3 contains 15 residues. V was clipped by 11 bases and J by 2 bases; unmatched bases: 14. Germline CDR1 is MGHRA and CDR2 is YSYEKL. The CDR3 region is CAQAKSREGPYEQYF. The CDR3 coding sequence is TGCGCCCAAGCCAAATCACGGGAGGGCCCCTACGAGCAGTACTTC.

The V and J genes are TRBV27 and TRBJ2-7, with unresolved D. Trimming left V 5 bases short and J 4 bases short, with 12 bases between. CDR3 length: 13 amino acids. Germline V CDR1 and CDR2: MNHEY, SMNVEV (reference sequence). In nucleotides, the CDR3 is TGTGCCAGCAGTCGAGGCGGCGAATACGAGCAGTACTTC. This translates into CASSRGGEYEQYF.

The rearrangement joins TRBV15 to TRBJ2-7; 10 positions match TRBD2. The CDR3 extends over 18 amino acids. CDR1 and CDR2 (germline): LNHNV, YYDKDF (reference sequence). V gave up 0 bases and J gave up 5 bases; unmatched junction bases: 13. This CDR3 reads CATSRDYGLAGAVDEQYF. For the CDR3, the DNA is TGTGCCACCAGCAGAGATTATGGGCTAGCGGGAGCTGTCGACGAGCAGTACTTC.

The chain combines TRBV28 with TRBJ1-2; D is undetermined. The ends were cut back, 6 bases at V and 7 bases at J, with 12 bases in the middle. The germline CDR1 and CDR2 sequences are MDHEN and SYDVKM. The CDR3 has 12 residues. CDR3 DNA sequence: TGTGCCAGCAGCACCCTCACAGCTGGCTACACCTTC. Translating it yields CASSTLTAGYTF.

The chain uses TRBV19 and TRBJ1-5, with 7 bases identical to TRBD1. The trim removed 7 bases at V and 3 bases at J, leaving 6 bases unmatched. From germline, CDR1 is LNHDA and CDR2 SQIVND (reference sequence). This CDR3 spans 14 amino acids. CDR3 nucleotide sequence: TGTGCCAGTAACGCAGACAGGGACAATCAGCCCCAGCATTTT. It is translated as CASNADRDNQPQHF.

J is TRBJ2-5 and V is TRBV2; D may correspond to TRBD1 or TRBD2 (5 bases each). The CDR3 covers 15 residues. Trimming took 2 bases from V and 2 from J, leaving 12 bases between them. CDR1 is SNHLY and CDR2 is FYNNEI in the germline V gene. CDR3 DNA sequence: TGTGCCAGCAGTGAATGGGGGACCCCGCAAGAGACCCAGTACTTC. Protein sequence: CASSEWGTPQETQYF.

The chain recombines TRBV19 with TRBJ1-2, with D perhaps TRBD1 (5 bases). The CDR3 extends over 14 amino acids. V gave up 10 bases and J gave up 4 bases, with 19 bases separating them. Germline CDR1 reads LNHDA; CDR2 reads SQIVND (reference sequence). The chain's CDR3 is CATEYPGGSYGYTF. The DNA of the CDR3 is TGTGCCACCGAATACCCCGGGGGTTCCTATGGCTACACCTTC.

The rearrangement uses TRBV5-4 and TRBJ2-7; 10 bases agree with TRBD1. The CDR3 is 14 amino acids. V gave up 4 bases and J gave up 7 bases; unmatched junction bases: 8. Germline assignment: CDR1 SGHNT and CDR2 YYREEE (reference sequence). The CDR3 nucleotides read TGTGCCAGCAGCGTACCCGGGACAGGGGTAGAGCAGTACTTC. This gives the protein CASSVPGTGVEQYF.

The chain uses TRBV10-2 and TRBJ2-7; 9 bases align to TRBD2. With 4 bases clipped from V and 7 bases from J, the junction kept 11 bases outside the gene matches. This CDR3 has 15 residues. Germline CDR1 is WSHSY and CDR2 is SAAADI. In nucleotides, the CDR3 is TGCGCCAGCAGTGTGGTAGCGGGAGTTCTGGGGGAGCAGTACTTC. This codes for CASSVVAGVLGEQYF.

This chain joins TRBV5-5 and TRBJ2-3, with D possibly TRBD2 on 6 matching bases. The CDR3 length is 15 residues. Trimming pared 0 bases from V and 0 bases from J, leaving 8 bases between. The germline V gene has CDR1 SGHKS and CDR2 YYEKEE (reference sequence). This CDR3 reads CASSLAGTSTDTQYF. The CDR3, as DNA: TGTGCCAGCAGCTTGGCAGGGACTAGCACAGATACGCAGTATTTT.

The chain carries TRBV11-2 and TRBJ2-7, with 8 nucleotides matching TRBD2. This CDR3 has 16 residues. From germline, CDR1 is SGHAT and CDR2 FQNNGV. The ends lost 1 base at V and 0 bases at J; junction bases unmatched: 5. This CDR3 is CASSLASGYFSYEQYF. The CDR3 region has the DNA TGTGCCAGCAGCTTAGCTAGCGGGTATTTCTCCTACGAGCAGTACTTC.

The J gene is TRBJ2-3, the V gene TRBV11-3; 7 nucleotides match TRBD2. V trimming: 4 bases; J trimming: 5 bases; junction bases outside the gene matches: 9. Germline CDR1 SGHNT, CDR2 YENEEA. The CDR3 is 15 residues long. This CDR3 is CASSYEGGPKDTQYF. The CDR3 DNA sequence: TGTGCCAGCAGCTATGAGGGAGGGCCAAAAGATACGCAGTATTTT.

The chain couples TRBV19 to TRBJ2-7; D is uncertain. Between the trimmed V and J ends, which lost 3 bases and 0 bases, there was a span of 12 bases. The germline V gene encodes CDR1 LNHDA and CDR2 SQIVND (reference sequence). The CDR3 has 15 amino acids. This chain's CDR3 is CASSMEPTSSYEQYF. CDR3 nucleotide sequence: TGTGCCAGTAGTATGGAGCCGACGAGCTCCTACGAGCAGTACTTC.

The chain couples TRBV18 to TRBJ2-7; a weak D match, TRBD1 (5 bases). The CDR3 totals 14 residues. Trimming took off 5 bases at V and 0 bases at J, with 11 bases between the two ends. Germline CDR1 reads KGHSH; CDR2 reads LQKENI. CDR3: CASSADRNSYEQYF. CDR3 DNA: TGTGCCAGCTCAGCTGACAGAAACTCCTACGAGCAGTACTTC.

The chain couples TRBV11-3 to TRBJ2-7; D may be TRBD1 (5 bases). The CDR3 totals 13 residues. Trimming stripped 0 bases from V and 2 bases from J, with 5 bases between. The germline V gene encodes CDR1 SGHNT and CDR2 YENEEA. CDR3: CASSLDRAYEQYF. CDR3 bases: TGTGCCAGCAGCTTAGACAGGGCCTACGAGCAGTACTTC.

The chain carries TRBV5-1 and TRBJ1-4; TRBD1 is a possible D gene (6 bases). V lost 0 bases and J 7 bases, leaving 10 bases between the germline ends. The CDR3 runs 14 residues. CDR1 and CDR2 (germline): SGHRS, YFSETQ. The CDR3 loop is CASSLDKGGEKLFF. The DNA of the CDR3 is TGCGCCAGCAGCTTGGACAAAGGGGGTGAAAAACTGTTTTTT. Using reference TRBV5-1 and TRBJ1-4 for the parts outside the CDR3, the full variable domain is KAGVTQTPRYLIKTRGQQVTLSCSPISGHRSVSWYQQTPGQGLQFLFEYFSETQRNKGNFPGRFSGRQFSNSRSEMNVSTLELGDSALYLCASSLDKGGEKLFFGSGTQLSVL.